This T cell receptor (beta chain) was sequenced in a study of shared clonotypes between healthy human individuals. Study in general: The study used three CD4 naive, three CD4 memory, two CD8 naive and one CD8 memory plate per donor.

Study results and limitations: Around 5.4% of naive CD4 clonotypes were common to a few donors. It was anticipated that sequencing depth would influence how many clonotypes donors shared.

Germline-derived CDR1 and CDR2 are MDHEN and SYDVKM. The V segment lost 4 bases and the J segment 0 bases; nucleotides outside the gene matches: 0. The CDR3 sequence is 14 residues long. Naivety among CD8 cells was defined by CD45RO negativity and positive CCR7 selection, thereby excluding terminally differentiated effector memory CD45RA+ cells. Profiled with immunoSEQ multiplex PCR; TCRdb holds only in-frame clones, not every one. This table has around 2.1 million clones, about 93% appearing once. Turning to this clone: No antigen is known for it. Other DNA sequences in this sample translate to the same CDR3.

This TCR derives from a man aged 18-30 years in good health. Some clones in this sample may be carry-over from other donors' samples. V usage is TRBV28 and J usage is TRBJ1-1; 9 positions match TRBD1. Material for sequencing was naive CD8+ T cells from PBMCs. CDR3 coding DNA: TGTGCCAGCAGTTACAGGGGGCTGAACACTGAAGCTTTCTTT. The encoded protein is CASSYRGLNTEAFF.